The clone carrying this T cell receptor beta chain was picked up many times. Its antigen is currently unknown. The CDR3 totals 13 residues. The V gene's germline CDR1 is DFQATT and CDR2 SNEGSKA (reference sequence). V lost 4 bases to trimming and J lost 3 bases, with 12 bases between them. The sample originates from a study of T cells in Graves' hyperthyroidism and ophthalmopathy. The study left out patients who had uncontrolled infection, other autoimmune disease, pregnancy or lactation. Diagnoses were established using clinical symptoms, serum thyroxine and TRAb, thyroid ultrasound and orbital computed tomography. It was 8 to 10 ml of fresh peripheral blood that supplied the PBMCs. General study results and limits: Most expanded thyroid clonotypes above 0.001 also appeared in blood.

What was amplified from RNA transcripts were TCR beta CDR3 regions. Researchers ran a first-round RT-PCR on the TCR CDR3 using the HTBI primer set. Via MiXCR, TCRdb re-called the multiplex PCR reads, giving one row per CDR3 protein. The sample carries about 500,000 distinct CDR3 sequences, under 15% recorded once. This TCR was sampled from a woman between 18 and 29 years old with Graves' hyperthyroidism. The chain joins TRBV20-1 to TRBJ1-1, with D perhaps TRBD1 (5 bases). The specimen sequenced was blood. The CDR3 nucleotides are TGCAGTGCTAAGACCCCGGGGGACACTGAAGCTTTCTTT. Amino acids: CSAKTPGDTEAFF.